The next 24 T cell receptor beta chains were all read from a single sample in a study of cytomegalovirus exposure and HLA in healthy donors. 13 Jbeta primers and 60 Vbeta primers were used for the PCR. Sequencing used immunoSEQ multiplex PCR; TCRdb keeps in-frame clones, though not all of them. Found here are tens of thousands of clones, approximately 71% of them singletons; the top ten hold roughly 5.5%. Sequenced material: PBMCs. The receptor set was obtained from a man over 45 in good health and CMV-seronegative.

The chain carries TRBV6-5 and TRBJ2-1, with D possibly matching TRBD2 (5 bases). The V gene lost 6 bases and the J gene lost 9 bases, with 12 bases spanning the gap. The germline CDR1 and CDR2 sequences are MNHEY and SVGAGI. The CDR3 totals 12 residues. CDR3 amino acids: CASRRGSSEQFF. Written as DNA, the CDR3 is TGTGCCAGCAGGAGAGGGTCGAGTGAGCAGTTCTTC.

This clone was seen a few times. The chain is built from TRBV9 and TRBJ1-1, with 8 bases aligning to TRBD1. The length of the CDR3 is 14 residues. The V gene end was trimmed by 0 bases and the J gene end by 9 bases; junction bases not matched to a gene: 7. Germline V lookup: CDR1 SGDLS, CDR2 YYNGEE. The CDR3 nucleotides are TGTGCCAGCAGCGTAGTAGGGAGGACAGGGAAAGCTTTCTTT. Translated: CASSVVGRTGKAFF.

The J gene is TRBJ1-1, the V gene TRBV18; tentatively, D is TRBD1 (5 bases). Trimming took 1 base from V and 6 from J, leaving 15 bases between them. Germline CDR1 is KGHSH and CDR2 is LQKENI. The CDR3 covers 15 residues. DNA of the CDR3: TGTGCCAGCTCACCACTCGGGGGAGTAATGGCTGAAGCTTTCTTT. This codes for CASSPLGGVMAEAFF.

The rearrangement uses TRBV6-1 and TRBJ2-4; possibly TRBD1 for D (5 bases). Trimming stripped 6 bases from V and 0 bases from J, with 9 bases between. In germline, CDR1 is MNHNS, CDR2 SASEGT. The CDR3 extends over 14 amino acids. The CDR3, as DNA: TGTGCCAGCAGGGACATCTTAGCCAAAAACATTCAGTACTTC. Amino acids: CASRDILAKNIQYF.

This chain links TRBV5-1 with TRBJ1-3, with unresolved D. Germline assignment: CDR1 SGHRS and CDR2 YFSETQ. Trimming removed 6 bases from V and 2 bases from J, with 12 bases in between. CDR3 length: 14 amino acids. The CDR3 sequence is CASMSGAPGNTIYF. In nucleotides, the CDR3 is TGCGCCAGCATGAGCGGAGCCCCTGGAAACACCATATATTTT.

The rearrangement uses TRBV11-2 and TRBJ2-1, with D perhaps matching TRBD2 (6 bases). CDR1 is SGHAT, CDR2 FQNNGV, per germline. Trimming removed 0 bases at V and 0 bases at J, with 15 bases between. CDR3 length: 18 amino acids. The CDR3 sequence is CASSLELVWGDSYNEQFF. CDR3 DNA: TGTGCCAGCAGCTTAGAGTTGGTATGGGGGGACTCCTACAATGAGCAGTTCTTC.

V usage is TRBV7-2 and J usage is TRBJ2-5, with 8 bases identical to TRBD2. The CDR3 extends over 14 amino acids. The ends lost 5 bases at V and 4 bases at J; junction bases unmatched: 6. Germline CDR1 and CDR2: SGHTA and FQGNSA. For the CDR3, the DNA is TGTGCCAGCAGCCTATCCGGGACTAGAGAGACCCAGTACTTC. Translated, it gives CASSLSGTRETQYF.

The rearrangement links TRBV5-5 to TRBJ1-5, with D unclear. CDR1 and CDR2 from the germline V gene are SGHKS and YYEKEE (reference sequence). The CDR3 totals 12 residues. Trimming stripped 7 bases from V and 5 bases from J, with 10 bases between. The CDR3 loop is CASGQAYQPQHF. The CDR3 coding sequence is TGTGCCAGCGGTCAAGCCTATCAGCCCCAGCATTTT.

The V gene is TRBV7-9, the J gene TRBJ2-1, with 16 positions matching TRBD2. This CDR3 comprises 17 residues. CDR1 and CDR2 (germline): SEHNR, FQNEAQ (reference sequence). The V segment lost 5 bases and the J segment 5 bases; nucleotides outside the gene matches: 6. The CDR3 loop is CASSGPGLAGGDNEQFF. DNA of the CDR3: TGTGCCAGCAGCGGACCGGGACTAGCGGGGGGGGACAATGAGCAGTTCTTC.

The CDR3, as DNA: TGTGCCACCCTCGAGAGCTCCTATAATTCACCCCTCCACTTT. It yields the protein CATLESSYNSPLHF. The chain links TRBV10-3 to TRBJ1-6; D unresolved. The germline V gene has CDR1 ENHRY and CDR2 SYGVKD. With 10 bases removed from V and 0 bases from J, the gap between germline ends came to 10 bases. CDR3 length: 14 amino acids.

The rearrangement uses TRBV19 and TRBJ1-1, with a weak D call TRBD1 (5 bases). The germline gives CDR1 LNHDA, CDR2 SQIVND (reference sequence). The CDR3 runs to 13 residues. Trimming left V 7 bases short and J 1 base short, with 10 bases between. The DNA of the CDR3 is TGTGCCAGTACCATCGACAGGAACACTGAAGCTTTCTTT. Its protein product is CASTIDRNTEAFF.

This clone has only a few counts. The chain joins TRBV13 to TRBJ1-6, with no clear D. CDR3 length equals 12 residues. V lost 6 bases, J lost 5 bases, and 5 bases lay in between. CDR1 and CDR2 from the germline V gene are PRHDT and FYEKMQ (reference sequence). For the CDR3, the DNA is TGTGCCAGCAGTCGTGATAATTCACCCCTCCACTTT. Its protein is CASSRDNSPLHF. Combining the CDR3 with reference TRBV13 and TRBJ1-6 gives the whole variable domain AAGVIQSPRHLIKEKRETATLKCYPIPRHDTVYWYQQGPGQDPQFLISFYEKMQSDKGSIPDRFSAQQFSDYHSELNMSSLELGDSALYFCASSRDNSPLHFGNGTRLTVT.

A remark on this clone: At one of its ends the junction is not consistent with the germline gene, which may arise from a read error. The chain couples TRBV7-9 to TRBJ2-7; 7 nucleotides match TRBD1. This CDR3 has 15 amino acids. Germline V gene lookup returns CDR1 SEHNR and CDR2 FQNEAQ (reference sequence). The CDR3 DNA is TGTTCCAGCAGCTCCTTAACAGGGGCCCGATACGAGCAGTACTTC. It translates to CSSSSLTGARYEQYF.

This clone was seen a handful of times. The chain links TRBV2 to TRBJ1-1; no clear D gene. CDR1 is SNHLY, CDR2 FYNNEI, per germline. V was clipped by 9 bases and J by 1 base, with 15 bases between them. The CDR3 covers 14 residues. CDR3 residues: CASEGRLGNTEAFF. Here the CDR3 DNA reads TGTGCCAGTGAGGGCAGGTTAGGGAACACTGAAGCTTTCTTT.

The rearrangement uses TRBV9 and TRBJ2-2; 12 nucleotides agree with TRBD2. The CDR3 has 21 residues. The germline gives CDR1 SGDLS, CDR2 YYNGEE. The V gene end was trimmed by 0 bases and the J gene end by 4 bases; junction bases not matched to a gene: 16. CDR3 in DNA: TGTGCCAGCAGCGTAGGAGGGATGGGGCTAGCGGGGGGGCCTGGCACCGGGGAGCTGTTTTTT. This codes for CASSVGGMGLAGGPGTGELFF. Combining the CDR3 with reference TRBV9 and TRBJ2-2 gives the whole variable domain DSGVTQTPKHLITATGQRVTLRCSPRSGDLSVYWYQQSLDQGLQFLIQYYNGEERAKGNILERFSAQQFPDLHSELNLSSLELGDSALYFCASSVGGMGLAGGPGTGELFFGEGSRLTVL.

The chain joins TRBV27 to TRBJ2-6; 7 nucleotides agree with TRBD1. The CDR3 contains 17 residues. Germline trimming cut 3 bases from V and 4 bases from J; bases unmatched to any gene: 9. Germline V gives CDR1 MNHEY, CDR2 SMNVEV (reference sequence). CDR3 protein: CASSFGDRDLGANVLTF. The CDR3 nucleotides are TGTGCCAGCAGTTTTGGAGACAGGGACCTAGGGGCCAACGTCCTGACTTTC.

V gene TRBV15 combines with J gene TRBJ2-5, with TRBD1 matching over 7 bases. Germline lookup yields CDR1 LNHNV and CDR2 YYDKDF (reference sequence). This CDR3 region has 13 residues. V gave up 5 bases and J gave up 2 bases; unmatched junction bases: 2. The CDR3 DNA is TGTGCCACCAGCCCGGACAGGCAAGAGACCCAGTACTTC. This translates into CATSPDRQETQYF.

The V gene is TRBV7-9, the J gene TRBJ2-1, with a weak D call TRBD2 (5 bases). The CDR3 consists of 16 residues. From germline, CDR1 is SEHNR and CDR2 FQNEAQ (reference sequence). Trimming stripped 0 bases from V and 15 bases from J, with 24 bases between. CDR3 sequence: CASSLARVGSAARTFF. The DNA for the CDR3 is TGTGCCAGCAGCTTAGCGAGGGTCGGTTCTGCCGCCCGTACGTTCTTC.

The gene calls are TRBV9 and TRBJ2-2, with D possibly matching TRBD1 (5 bases). Germline V lookup: CDR1 SGDLS, CDR2 YYNGEE. The CDR3 length is 17 residues. Trimming shortened V by 3 bases and J by 1 base, and 16 bases separated the two germline ends. The CDR3 nucleotides read TGTGCCAGCAGCGGGCCAACGGTGACAGAGAACACCGGGGAGCTGTTTTTT. Its translation: CASSGPTVTENTGELFF.

This clone was seen a single time. The chain joins TRBV14 to TRBJ2-6; D is ambiguous. Trimming left V 4 bases short and J 0 bases short, with 7 bases between. The CDR3 extends over 15 amino acids. CDR1 SGHDN and CDR2 FVKESK come from the germline V gene. CDR3 residues: CASSPHNSGANVLTF. CDR3 DNA sequence: TGTGCCAGCAGCCCCCACAACTCTGGGGCCAACGTCCTGACTTTC.

The J gene is TRBJ2-7, the V gene TRBV30; 9 bases match TRBD1. CDR3 length: 13 residues. The germline gives CDR1 GTSNPN, CDR2 SVGIG (reference sequence). The J segment lost 3 bases and the V segment lost 5 bases, leaving 5 bases of the junction unmatched. CDR3 DNA sequence: TGTGCCTGGGGGCCGACAGGGGGCTACGAGCAGTACTTC. Translating gives CAWGPTGGYEQYF.

This clone was counted only a few times. The chain couples TRBV9 to TRBJ2-7; TRBD1 matches at 11 bases. This CDR3 is built from 15 residues. V lost 4 bases, J lost 6 bases, and 9 bases stayed unmatched. Germline V CDR1 and CDR2: SGDLS, YYNGEE. CDR3 nucleotide sequence: TGTGCCAGCAGCCCCTCCACCGGGACAGGGGGCGAGCAGTACTTC. Translated, it gives CASSPSTGTGGEQYF.

The CDR3 sequence is CASSQEASLNTEAFF. CDR3 bases: TGCGCCAGCAGCCAAGAAGCGAGTCTGAACACTGAAGCTTTCTTT. J is TRBJ1-1 and V is TRBV4-1, with D unclear. The CDR3 runs to 15 residues. V lost 0 bases to trimming and J lost 0 bases, with 8 bases between them. The germline V gene encodes CDR1 MGHRA and CDR2 YSYEKL.

This chain connects TRBV11-2 to TRBJ2-7; D might be TRBD2 (6 bases). The CDR3 sequence is 14 residues long. CDR1 SGHAT and CDR2 FQNNGV come from the germline V gene. The V gene lost 8 bases and the J gene lost 7 bases, with 21 bases spanning the gap. The CDR3 DNA reads TGTGCCAGCGGCCCTCCCTTGCCCCGGGGGGAGCAGTACTTC. Protein: CASGPPLPRGEQYF. The full variable domain, with the rest looked up from reference TRBV11-2 and TRBJ2-7, is EAGVAQSPRYKIIEKRQSVAFWCNPISGHATLYWYQQILGQGPKLLIQFQNNGVVDDSQLPKDRFSAERLKGVDSTLKIQPAKLEDSAVYLCASGPPLPRGEQYFGPGTRLTVT.